Shown below are 5 T cell receptor beta chains from a single sample sequenced in a study of T cells in Graves' hyperthyroidism and ophthalmopathy. Template material for amplifying TCR beta CDR3 regions consisted of RNA transcripts. The HTBI primer set served for first-round RT-PCR of the TCR CDR3. Each CDR3 protein is one row after TCRdb ran MiXCR on the multiplex PCR reads. The repertoire includes around 340,000 distinct CDR3 sequences, around 14% of them detected once, and about 26% sits in the top ten. Material: blood. Receptor source: a woman aged 25 to 39 with Graves' hyperthyroidism.

This clonotype was seen many times. V usage is TRBV25-1 and J usage is TRBJ2-7; possible D gene TRBD1, 6 bases. CDR3 length: 18 amino acids. Germline CDR1 reads MGHDK; CDR2 reads SYGVNS. V was pared by 1 base and J by 4 bases, with 23 bases between. CDR3 nucleotides: TGTGCCAGCAGTGAATCCTATAGTCGGACAGATCTCACTTACGAGCAGTACTTC. Its protein is CASSESYSRTDLTYEQYF.

This clonotype was counted between two and nine times. The chain is built from TRBV5-1 and TRBJ2-7; possible D gene TRBD2, 6 bases. The V and J ends lost 4 bases and 3 bases respectively, with 14 bases between them. Germline lookup yields CDR1 SGHRS and CDR2 YFSETQ. The CDR3 is 14 amino acids. The CDR3 sequence is CASSPEGIIYEQYF. As DNA, the CDR3 is TGCGCCAGCAGCCCGGAGGGTATTATCTACGAGCAGTACTTC.

This clonotype has at least ten counts. V and J are TRBV12-3 or TRBV12-4 and TRBJ2-6; D ambiguous. There are 14 residues in the CDR3. Deletions cut 2 bases from V and 2 bases from J, with 4 bases between. CDR3 amino acids: CASSLMAGANVLTF. The CDR3 region has the DNA TGTGCCAGCAGTTTAATGGCTGGGGCCAACGTCCTGACTTTC.

This clonotype was recorded many times. The V and J genes are TRBV11-2 and TRBJ2-5; D is perhaps TRBD1 (6 bases). CDR3 length equals 13 residues. V was cut by 5 bases and J by 5 bases, with 12 bases left in between. Germline CDR1 reads SGHAT; CDR2 reads FQNNGV. As DNA, the CDR3 is TGTGCCAGCAGCCCGCAGGGGTCGGAGACCCAGTACTTC. Its translation is CASSPQGSETQYF.

This clonotype was seen repeatedly, ten times or more. V usage is TRBV28 and J usage is TRBJ2-7; D is unresolved. CDR3 length equals 13 residues. The germline gives CDR1 MDHEN, CDR2 SYDVKM. V was shortened by 7 bases and J by 2 bases, with 12 bases between the two germline ends. DNA for the CDR3: TGTGCCAGCACCCAACTCGGTCCCTACGAGCAGTACTTC. It specifies CASTQLGPYEQYF.